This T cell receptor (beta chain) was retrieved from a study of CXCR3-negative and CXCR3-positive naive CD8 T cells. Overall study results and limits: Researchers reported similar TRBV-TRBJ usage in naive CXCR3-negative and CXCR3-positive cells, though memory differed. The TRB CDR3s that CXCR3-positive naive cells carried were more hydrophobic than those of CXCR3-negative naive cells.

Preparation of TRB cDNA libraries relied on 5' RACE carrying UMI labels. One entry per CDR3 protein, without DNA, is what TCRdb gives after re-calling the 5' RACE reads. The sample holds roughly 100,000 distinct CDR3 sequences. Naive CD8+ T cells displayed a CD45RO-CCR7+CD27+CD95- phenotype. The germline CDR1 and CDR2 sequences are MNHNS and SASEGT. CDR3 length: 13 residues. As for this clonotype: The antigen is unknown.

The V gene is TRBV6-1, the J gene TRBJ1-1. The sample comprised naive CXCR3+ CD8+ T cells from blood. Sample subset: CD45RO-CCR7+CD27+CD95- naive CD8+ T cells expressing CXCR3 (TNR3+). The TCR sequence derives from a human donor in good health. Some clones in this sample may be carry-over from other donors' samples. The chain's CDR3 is CASSDYEATEAFF.